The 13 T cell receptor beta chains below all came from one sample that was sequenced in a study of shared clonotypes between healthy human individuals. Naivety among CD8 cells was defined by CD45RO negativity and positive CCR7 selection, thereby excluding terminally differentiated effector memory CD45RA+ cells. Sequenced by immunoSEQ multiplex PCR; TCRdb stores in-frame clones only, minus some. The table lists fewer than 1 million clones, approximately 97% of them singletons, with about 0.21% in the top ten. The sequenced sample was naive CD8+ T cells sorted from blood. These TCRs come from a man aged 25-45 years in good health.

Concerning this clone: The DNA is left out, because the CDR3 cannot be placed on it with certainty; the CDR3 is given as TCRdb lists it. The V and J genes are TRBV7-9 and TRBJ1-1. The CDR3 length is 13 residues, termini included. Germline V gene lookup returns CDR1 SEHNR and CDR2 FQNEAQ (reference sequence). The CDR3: CASSFGPGVAAFF.

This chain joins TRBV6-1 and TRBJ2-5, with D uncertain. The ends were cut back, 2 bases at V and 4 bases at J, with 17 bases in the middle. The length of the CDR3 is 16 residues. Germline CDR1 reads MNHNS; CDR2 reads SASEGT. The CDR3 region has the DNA TGTGCCAGCAGTGAATTTAGGACCCACACTGGAGAGACCCAGTACTTC. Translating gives CASSEFRTHTGETQYF.

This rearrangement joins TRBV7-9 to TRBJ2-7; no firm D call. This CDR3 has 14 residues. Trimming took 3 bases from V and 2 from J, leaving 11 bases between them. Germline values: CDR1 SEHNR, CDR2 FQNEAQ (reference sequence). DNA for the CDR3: TGTGCCAGCAGCTTCGACTCGATGACCTACGAGCAGTACTTC. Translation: CASSFDSMTYEQYF.

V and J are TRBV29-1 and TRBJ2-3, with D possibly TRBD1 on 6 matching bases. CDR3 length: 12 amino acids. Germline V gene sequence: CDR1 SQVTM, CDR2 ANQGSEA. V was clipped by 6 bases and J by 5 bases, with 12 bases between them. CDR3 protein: CSVVTGLDTQYF. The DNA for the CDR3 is TGCAGCGTAGTCACAGGGTTAGATACGCAGTATTTT.

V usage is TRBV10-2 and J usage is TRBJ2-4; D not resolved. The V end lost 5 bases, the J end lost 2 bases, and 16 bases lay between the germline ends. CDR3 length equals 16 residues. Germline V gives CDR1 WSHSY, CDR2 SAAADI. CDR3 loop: CASSILTLETKNIQYF. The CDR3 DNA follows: TGCGCCAGCAGTATTTTGACATTGGAAACCAAAAACATTCAGTACTTC.

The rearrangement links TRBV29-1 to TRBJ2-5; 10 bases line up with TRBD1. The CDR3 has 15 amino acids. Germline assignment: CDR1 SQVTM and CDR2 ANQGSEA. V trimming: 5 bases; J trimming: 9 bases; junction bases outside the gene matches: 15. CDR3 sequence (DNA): TGCAGCGTTTATCGGACAGGGGGGGCTGGATGGTCCCAGTACTTC. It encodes CSVYRTGGAGWSQYF.

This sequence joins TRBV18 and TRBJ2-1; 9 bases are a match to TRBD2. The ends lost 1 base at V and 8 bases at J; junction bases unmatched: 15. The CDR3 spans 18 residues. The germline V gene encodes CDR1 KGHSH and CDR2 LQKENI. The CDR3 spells CASSPRRIAGGPVDEQFF. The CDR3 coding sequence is TGTGCCAGCTCACCACGCCGGATCGCGGGAGGGCCGGTGGATGAGCAGTTCTTC.

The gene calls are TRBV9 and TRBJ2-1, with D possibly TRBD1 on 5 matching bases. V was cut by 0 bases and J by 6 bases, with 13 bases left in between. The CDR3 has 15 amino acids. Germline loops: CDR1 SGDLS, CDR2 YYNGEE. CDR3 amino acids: CASSVELGVSNEQFF. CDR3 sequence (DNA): TGTGCCAGCAGCGTAGAATTAGGGGTTTCCAATGAGCAGTTCTTC.

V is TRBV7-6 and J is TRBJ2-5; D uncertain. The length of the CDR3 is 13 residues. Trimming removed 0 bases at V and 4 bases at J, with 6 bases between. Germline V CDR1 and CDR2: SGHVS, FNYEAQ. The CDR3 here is CASSLAGRETQYF. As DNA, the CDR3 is TGTGCCAGCAGCTTAGCAGGGCGAGAGACCCAGTACTTC.

The CDR3 bases are TGTGCCAGCAGCTTAACCACAGCGGGAGGGCTCACCGGGGAGCTGTTTTTT. Protein sequence: CASSLTTAGGLTGELFF. This chain joins TRBV7-6 and TRBJ2-2; 10 positions agree with TRBD2. The length of the CDR3 is 17 residues. CDR1 and CDR2 from the germline V gene are SGHVS and FNYEAQ. After removal of 2 bases from V and 4 bases from J, the junction contained 7 bases not matched to a gene.

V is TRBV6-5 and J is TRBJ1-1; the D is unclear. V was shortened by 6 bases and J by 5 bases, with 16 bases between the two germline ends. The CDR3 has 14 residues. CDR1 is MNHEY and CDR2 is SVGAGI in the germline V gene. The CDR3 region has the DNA TGTGCCAGCAGCTCCGTGAATGCGGCTACTGAAGCTTTCTTT. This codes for CASSSVNAATEAFF.

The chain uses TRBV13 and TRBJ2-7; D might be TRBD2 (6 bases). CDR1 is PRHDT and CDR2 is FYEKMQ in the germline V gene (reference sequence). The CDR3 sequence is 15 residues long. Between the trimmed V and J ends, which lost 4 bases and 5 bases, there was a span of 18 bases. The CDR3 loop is CASSSEVGGNDEQYF. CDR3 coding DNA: TGTGCCAGCAGCTCAGAGGTGGGCGGGAATGACGAGCAGTACTTC.

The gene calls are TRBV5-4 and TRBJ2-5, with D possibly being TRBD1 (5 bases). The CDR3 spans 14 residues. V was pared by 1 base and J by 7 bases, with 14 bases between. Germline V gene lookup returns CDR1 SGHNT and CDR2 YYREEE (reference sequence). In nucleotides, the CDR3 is TGTGCCAGCAGCTTGTTGTTCTACCAGGGGACCCAGTACTTC. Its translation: CASSLLFYQGTQYF.